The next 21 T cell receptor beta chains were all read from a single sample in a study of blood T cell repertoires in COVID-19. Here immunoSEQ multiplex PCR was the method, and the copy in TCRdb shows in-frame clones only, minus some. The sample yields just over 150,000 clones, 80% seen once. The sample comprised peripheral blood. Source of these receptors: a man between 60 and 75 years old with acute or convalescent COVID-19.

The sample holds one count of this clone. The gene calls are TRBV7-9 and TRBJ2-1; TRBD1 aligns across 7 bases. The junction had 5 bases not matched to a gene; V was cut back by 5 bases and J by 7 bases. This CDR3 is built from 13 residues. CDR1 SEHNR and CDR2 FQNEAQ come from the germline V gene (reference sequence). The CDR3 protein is CASSDTGVNEQFF. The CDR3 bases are TGTGCCAGCAGCGATACAGGGGTTAATGAGCAGTTCTTC.

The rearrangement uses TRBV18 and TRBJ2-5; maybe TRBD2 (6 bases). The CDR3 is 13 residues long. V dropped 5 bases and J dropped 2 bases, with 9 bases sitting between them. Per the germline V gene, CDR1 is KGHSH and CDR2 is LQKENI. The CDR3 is CASSLAVQETQYF. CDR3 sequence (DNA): TGTGCCAGCTCATTAGCGGTGCAAGAGACCCAGTACTTC.

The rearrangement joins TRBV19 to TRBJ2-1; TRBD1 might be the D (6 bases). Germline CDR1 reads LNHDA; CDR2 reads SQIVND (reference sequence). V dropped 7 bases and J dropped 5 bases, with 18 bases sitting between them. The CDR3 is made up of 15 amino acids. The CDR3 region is CASTPRDRRNNEQFF. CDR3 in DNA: TGTGCCAGTACCCCGCGAGACAGGAGGAACAATGAGCAGTTCTTC.

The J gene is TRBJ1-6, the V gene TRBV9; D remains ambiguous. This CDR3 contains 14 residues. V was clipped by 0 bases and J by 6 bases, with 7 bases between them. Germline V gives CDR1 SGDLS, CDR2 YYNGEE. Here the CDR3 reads CASSVAMSNSPLHF. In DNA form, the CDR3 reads TGTGCCAGCAGCGTAGCCATGTCTAATTCACCCCTCCACTTT.

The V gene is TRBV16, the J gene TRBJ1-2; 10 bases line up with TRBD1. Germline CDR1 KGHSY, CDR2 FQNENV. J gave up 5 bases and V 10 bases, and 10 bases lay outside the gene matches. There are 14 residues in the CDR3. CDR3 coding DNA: TGTGCCACCCAGTTGGACAGGGGGACTTATGGCTACACCTTC. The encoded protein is CATQLDRGTYGYTF.

In DNA form, the CDR3 reads TGTGCAAGTCGCTCTACCCTAGCGGTCTCCTACAATGAGCAGTTCTTC. Translation: CASRSTLAVSYNEQFF. This chain uses TRBV12-2 with TRBJ2-1; the listed D gene, TRBD2, was not tested against the DNA. TRBV12-2 is a pseudogene locus. The CDR3 is made up of 16 amino acids.

CDR3 DNA: TGTGCCAGCAGTGAACTGTCCGGTAGCAATCAGCCCCAGCATTTT. Its translation is CASSELSGSNQPQHF. The gene calls are TRBV6-1 and TRBJ1-5; D is unresolved. The CDR3 runs 15 residues. Germline values: CDR1 MNHNS, CDR2 SASEGT. The ends were cut back, 2 bases at V and 0 bases at J, with 8 bases in the middle.

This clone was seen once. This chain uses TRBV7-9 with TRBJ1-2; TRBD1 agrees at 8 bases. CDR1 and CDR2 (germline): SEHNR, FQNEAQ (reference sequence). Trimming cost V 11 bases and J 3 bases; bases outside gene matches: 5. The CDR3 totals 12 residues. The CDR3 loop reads CAQYRGDYGYTF. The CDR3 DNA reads TGTGCCCAATACAGGGGGGACTATGGCTACACCTTC.

The CDR3 region is CASSLKETQYF. The CDR3 DNA sequence: TGTGCCAGCAGCCTTAAAGAGACCCAGTACTTC. The V and J genes are TRBV11-2 and TRBJ2-5; D is unclear. The CDR3 has 11 amino acids. V lost 5 bases, J lost 3 bases, and 4 bases lay in between. Germline CDR1 is SGHAT and CDR2 is FQNNGV.

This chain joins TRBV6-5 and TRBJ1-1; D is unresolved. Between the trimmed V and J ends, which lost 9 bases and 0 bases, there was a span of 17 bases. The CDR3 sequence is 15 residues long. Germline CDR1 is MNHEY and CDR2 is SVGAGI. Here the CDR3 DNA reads TGTGCCAGTGGGGAAGAGGGCGCCCTGAACACTGAAGCTTTCTTT. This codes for CASGEEGALNTEAFF.

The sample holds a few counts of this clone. CDR3 amino acids: CASSQDVLAGGSYEQFF. Here the CDR3 DNA reads TGCGCCAGCAGCCAAGACGTTCTAGCGGGGGGTTCCTATGAGCAGTTCTTC. The chain combines TRBV4-3 with TRBJ2-1; TRBD2 aligns across 11 bases. CDR1 and CDR2 from the germline V gene are LGHNA and YSLEER. With V trimmed by 0 bases and J by 8 bases, 9 bases remained unmatched. The CDR3 spans 17 residues.

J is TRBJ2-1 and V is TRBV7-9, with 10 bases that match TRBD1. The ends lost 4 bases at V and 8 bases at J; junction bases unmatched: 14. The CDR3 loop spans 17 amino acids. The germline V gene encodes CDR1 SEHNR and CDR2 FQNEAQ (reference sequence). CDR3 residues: CASSSLTGTGASYEQFF. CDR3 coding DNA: TGTGCCAGCAGCTCCCTTACCGGGACAGGGGCTTCATATGAGCAGTTCTTC.

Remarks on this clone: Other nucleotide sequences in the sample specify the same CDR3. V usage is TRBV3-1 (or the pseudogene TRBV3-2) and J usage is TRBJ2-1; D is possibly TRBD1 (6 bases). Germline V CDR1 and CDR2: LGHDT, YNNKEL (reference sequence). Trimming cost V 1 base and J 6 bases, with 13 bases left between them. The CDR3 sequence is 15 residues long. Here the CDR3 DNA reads TGTGCCAGCAGCCAAGCGCCCGGGACATCCAATGAGCAGTTCTTC. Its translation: CASSQAPGTSNEQFF.

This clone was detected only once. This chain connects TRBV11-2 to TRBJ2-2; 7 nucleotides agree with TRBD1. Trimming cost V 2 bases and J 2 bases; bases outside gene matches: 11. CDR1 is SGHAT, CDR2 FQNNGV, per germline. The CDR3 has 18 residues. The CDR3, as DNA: TGTGCCAGCAGCTTAAGTCGGGACAGCCTTGCAAACACCGGGGAGCTGTTTTTT. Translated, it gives CASSLSRDSLANTGELFF.

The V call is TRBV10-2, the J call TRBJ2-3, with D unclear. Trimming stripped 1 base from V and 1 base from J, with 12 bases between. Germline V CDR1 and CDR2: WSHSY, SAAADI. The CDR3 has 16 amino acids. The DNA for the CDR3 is TGCGCCAGCAGTGAGTGGATGCTCCGGGGCACAGATACGCAGTATTTT. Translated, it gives CASSEWMLRGTDTQYF.

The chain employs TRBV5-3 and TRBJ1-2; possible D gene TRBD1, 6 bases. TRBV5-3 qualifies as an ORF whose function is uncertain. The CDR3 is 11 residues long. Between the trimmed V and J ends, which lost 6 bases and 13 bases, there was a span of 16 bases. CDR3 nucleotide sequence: TGTGCCAGAATGTGCAGGGGAAAGGTCACCTTC. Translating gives CARMCRGKVTF.

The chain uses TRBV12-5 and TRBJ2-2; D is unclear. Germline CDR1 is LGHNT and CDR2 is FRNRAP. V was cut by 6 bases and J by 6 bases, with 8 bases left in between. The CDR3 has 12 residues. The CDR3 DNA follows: TGTGCTAGTGGCTCCCCCCCCGGGGAGCTGTTTTTT. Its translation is CASGSPPGELFF.

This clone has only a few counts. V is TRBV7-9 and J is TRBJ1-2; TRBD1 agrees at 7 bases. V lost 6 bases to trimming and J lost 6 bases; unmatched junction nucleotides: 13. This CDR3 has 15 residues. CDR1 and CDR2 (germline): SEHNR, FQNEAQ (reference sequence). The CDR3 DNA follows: TGTGCCAGCAGGCCTACTTTTACAGGGGACAATGGCTACACCTTC. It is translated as CASRPTFTGDNGYTF.

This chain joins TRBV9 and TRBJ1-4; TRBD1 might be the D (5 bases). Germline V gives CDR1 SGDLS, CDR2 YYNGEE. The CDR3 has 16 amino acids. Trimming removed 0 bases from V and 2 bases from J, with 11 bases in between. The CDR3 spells CASSVGPGVTNEKLFF. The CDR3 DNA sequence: TGTGCCAGCAGCGTAGGGCCGGGGGTGACTAATGAAAAACTGTTTTTT.

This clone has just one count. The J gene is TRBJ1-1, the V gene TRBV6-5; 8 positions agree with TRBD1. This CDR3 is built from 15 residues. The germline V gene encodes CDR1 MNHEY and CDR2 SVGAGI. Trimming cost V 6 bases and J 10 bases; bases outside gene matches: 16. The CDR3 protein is CASSLGQGIIRRAFF. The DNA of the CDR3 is TGTGCCAGCAGCCTTGGACAGGGAATTATTCGGCGAGCTTTCTTT.

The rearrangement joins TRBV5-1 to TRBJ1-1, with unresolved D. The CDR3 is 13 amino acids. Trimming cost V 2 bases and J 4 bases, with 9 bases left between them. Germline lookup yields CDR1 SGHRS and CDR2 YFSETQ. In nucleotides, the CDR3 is TGCGCCAGCAGCTTAGGAGGAAGCACTGAAGCTTTCTTT. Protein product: CASSLGGSTEAFF.